The 10 T cell receptor beta chains below were found in one sample sequenced in a study of blood T cell repertoires in COVID-19. Only in-frame clones appear in the TCRdb table, and some are missing; sequencing was by immunoSEQ multiplex PCR. Of about 39,000 clones in the sample, 75% to 85% were seen once. The sequenced sample was peripheral blood. The receptor source for this set is a man in his 70s with acute or convalescent COVID-19.

The rearrangement joins TRBV6-6 to TRBJ1-6; no clear D. The CDR3 consists of 13 residues. CDR1 and CDR2 from the germline V gene are MNHNY and SVGAGI (reference sequence). Trimming stripped 5 bases from V and 5 bases from J, with 7 bases between. Here the CDR3 reads CASSHSHNSPLHF. DNA of the CDR3: TGTGCCAGCAGTCACAGCCATAATTCACCCCTCCACTTT.

The rearrangement joins TRBV13 to TRBJ2-3, with TRBD2 identical over 7 bases. Losses at the gene ends were 4 bases for V and 0 bases for J; bases not matched to a gene: 4. CDR1 is PRHDT, CDR2 FYEKMQ, per germline (reference sequence). This CDR3 spans 15 amino acids. As DNA, the CDR3 is TGTGCCAGCAGCTCCCAGCGGGGAAGCACAGATACGCAGTATTTT. Its translation: CASSSQRGSTDTQYF. The variable domain in full, completed from reference TRBV13 and TRBJ2-3, reads AAGVIQSPRHLIKEKRETATLKCYPIPRHDTVYWYQQGPGQDPQFLISFYEKMQSDKGSIPDRFSAQQFSDYHSELNMSSLELGDSALYFCASSSQRGSTDTQYFGPGTRLTVL.

This clone has a single count. The J gene is TRBJ2-7, the V gene TRBV5-4; D is undetermined. Trimming cost V 2 bases and J 3 bases, with 6 bases left between them. This CDR3 comprises 12 residues. Per germline, CDR1 SGHNT and CDR2 YYREEE (reference sequence). CDR3: CASSFDNYEQYF. In nucleotides, the CDR3 is TGTGCCAGCAGCTTCGACAACTACGAGCAGTACTTC.

The V and J genes are TRBV5-1 and TRBJ2-2, with a possible D match to TRBD1 (5 bases). Trimming took 6 bases from V and 3 from J, leaving 9 bases between them. The CDR3 totals 13 residues. Germline values: CDR1 SGHRS, CDR2 YFSETQ. CDR3 residues: CASKKGDTGELFF. DNA for the CDR3: TGCGCCAGCAAGAAAGGGGACACCGGGGAGCTGTTTTTT.

The chain recombines TRBV12-3 or TRBV12-4 with TRBJ1-1, with D possibly TRBD1 on 6 matching bases. V gave up 6 bases and J gave up 2 bases, with 10 bases separating them. This CDR3 spans 13 amino acids. CDR3 sequence (DNA): TGTGCCAGCAGCGGGACATTTAACACTGAAGCTTTCTTT. It specifies CASSGTFNTEAFF.

The chain employs TRBV29-1 and TRBJ2-5; 10 bases agree with TRBD1. Losses at the gene ends were 2 bases for V and 4 bases for J; bases not matched to a gene: 7. CDR1 and CDR2 (germline): SQVTM, ANQGSEA. The CDR3 length is 15 residues. The chain's CDR3 is CSVELGQGRGETQYF. The DNA of the CDR3 is TGCAGCGTTGAACTGGGACAGGGGAGGGGAGAGACCCAGTACTTC.

V gene TRBV28 combines with J gene TRBJ1-6; TRBD1 aligns across 7 bases. V gave up 7 bases and J gave up 14 bases; unmatched junction bases: 17. This CDR3 spans 15 amino acids. Germline V gene data show CDR1 as MDHEN and CDR2 as SYDVKM. This chain's CDR3 is CASTTLETGRSSLHF. CDR3 sequence (DNA): TGTGCCAGCACCACATTAGAGACAGGGAGGTCGTCCCTCCACTTT.

This clone was seen a few times. The chain uses TRBV10-3 and TRBJ2-1; the D gene is possibly TRBD1 (6 bases). The CDR3 is 14 amino acids. V was trimmed by 4 bases and J by 6 bases, leaving 13 bases between them. Germline V CDR1 and CDR2: ENHRY, SYGVKD. DNA for the CDR3: TGTGCCATCAGTGGAGGGGGTCTAGCCAATGAGCAGTTCTTC. This encodes CAISGGGLANEQFF.

The rearrangement joins TRBV5-1 to TRBJ2-3; possibly TRBD1 for D (5 bases). The CDR3 runs 15 residues. The germline V gene encodes CDR1 SGHRS and CDR2 YFSETQ. Between the trimmed V and J ends, which lost 0 bases and 0 bases, there was a span of 8 bases. Here the CDR3 reads CASSLGAGSTDTQYF. The CDR3, as DNA: TGCGCCAGCAGCTTGGGGGCAGGGAGCACAGATACGCAGTATTTT.

In its sample, this clone was seen a few times. V and J are TRBV2 and TRBJ1-5, with TRBD1 as a possible D gene (6 bases). With 8 bases removed from V and 8 bases from J, the gap between germline ends came to 19 bases. Germline V gives CDR1 SNHLY, CDR2 FYNNEI. This CDR3 has 14 residues. CDR3 sequence: CASDRDTFGEPQHF. DNA of the CDR3: TGTGCCAGCGATAGGGACACCTTCGGTGAGCCCCAGCATTTT.